The source of this T cell receptor (beta chain) is a study of blood T cell repertoires in COVID-19. Background on the study: Acute and convalescent COVID-19 samples came from the United States, Italy and Spain.

Original analysis: From reference gene primer amplification, estimates of nucleated cell counts were derived. Assay used: immunoSEQ multiplex PCR; TCRdb lists only in-frame clones, some missing. The DNA was the basis for D and trimming; V, J and clone size are from that table. The profile covers about 440,000 clones, with around 91% appearing a single time and about 0.6% taken by the ten largest. The material sequenced was PBMCs or T cells enriched from blood (not recorded which). This receptor was obtained from a man aged 18 to 30 who had recovered from COVID-19.

Written as DNA, the CDR3 is TGCGCCAGCAGCCCTCAGTACTCTGGAAACACCATATATTTT. Its translation is CASSPQYSGNTIYF. The chain has TRBV5-1 and TRBJ1-3, with D unclear. This CDR3 spans 14 amino acids. With 4 bases removed from V and 0 bases from J, the gap between germline ends came to 8 bases. Germline lookup yields CDR1 SGHRS and CDR2 YFSETQ.